A single sample gave rise to the 30 T cell receptor beta chains below, sequenced in a study of CD8+CD57+ T cells in acquired aplastic anemia. According to the study, genomic DNA was the template for TCR beta VDJ and CDR3 profiling. MiXCR, run by TCRdb on the reads, gives a single entry per CDR3 protein. The table includes about 190,000 distinct CDR3 sequences, around 50% detected once. Input material: sorted CD4+, CD8+, or CD8+CD57+ T cells (not recorded which) from PBMCs. The receptors were gathered from a human donor in good health, serving as a control.

This clonotype came up many times. The chain combines TRBV7-3 with TRBJ2-5; D is unclear. The CDR3 consists of 13 residues. Germline lookup yields CDR1 SGHTA and CDR2 FQGTGA. Trimming stripped 5 bases from V and 1 base from J, with 8 bases between. In DNA, the CDR3 is TGTGCCAGCAGCCGGAGAACCCAAGAGACCCAGTACTTC. This translates into CASSRRTQETQYF. The variable domain in full, with the rest retrieved from reference TRBV7-3 and TRBJ2-5, is GAGVSQTPSNKVTEKGKYVELRCDPISGHTALYWYRQSLGQGPEFLIYFQGTGAADDSGLPNDRFFAVRPEGSVSTLKIQRTERGDSAVYLCASSRRTQETQYFGPGTRLLVL.

The V call is TRBV19, the J call TRBJ2-3; 11 nucleotides align to TRBD1. The CDR3 runs 17 residues. In germline, CDR1 is LNHDA, CDR2 SQIVND (reference sequence). Trimming took 2 bases from V and 4 from J; bases not matched to a gene: 8. DNA for the CDR3: TGTGCCAGTAGTATACTTGGACAGGGGGCAGCGGCAGATACGCAGTATTTT. Translated: CASSILGQGAAADTQYF.

The rearrangement links TRBV7-2 to TRBJ2-7; 10 nucleotides line up with TRBD1. J gave up 6 bases and V 3 bases, and 8 bases lay outside the gene matches. CDR1 is SGHTA and CDR2 is FQGNSA in the germline V gene. The CDR3 extends over 15 amino acids. CDR3 DNA: TGTGCCAGCAGCTTGGGGGGGACAGGGGTTGCCGAGCAGTACTTC. It specifies CASSLGGTGVAEQYF.

To note about this clonotype: This may arise from a read error, as a much more abundant clone is one base away. The gene calls are TRBV20-1 and TRBJ2-3, with unresolved D. From germline, CDR1 is DFQATT and CDR2 SNEGSKA (reference sequence). V lost 5 bases and J lost 0, with 12 bases in between. There are 14 residues in the CDR3. CDR3 nucleotide sequence: TGCAGTGCTGTTGAAACTTTAAGCACAGATACGCAGTATTTT. This codes for CSAVETLSTDTQYF.

This clonotype was detected ten times or more. The J gene is TRBJ2-3, the V gene TRBV20-1; 7 bases map to TRBD1. The CDR3 spans 14 residues. J gave up 1 base and V 4 bases, and 5 bases lay outside the gene matches. Germline V gene lookup returns CDR1 DFQATT and CDR2 SNEGSKA (reference sequence). The CDR3 here is CSAKNRGGTDTQYF. CDR3 coding DNA: TGCAGTGCTAAAAACAGGGGAGGCACAGATACGCAGTATTTT.

At least ten counts were recorded for this clonotype. J is TRBJ1-2 and V is TRBV9; D remains ambiguous. The germline V and J ends were trimmed by 4 bases and 5 bases, with 6 bases remaining between them. CDR3 length equals 11 residues. Germline values: CDR1 SGDLS, CDR2 YYNGEE. In DNA, the CDR3 is TGTGCCAGCAGCTCCGATTATGGCTACACCTTC. It translates to CASSSDYGYTF.

J is TRBJ1-5 and V is TRBV5-1; TRBD1 matches 7 bases. The CDR3 contains 16 residues. V shed 0 bases, J shed 2 bases, and the junction held 5 bases outside the gene matches. The germline gives CDR1 SGHRS, CDR2 YFSETQ. The CDR3 DNA reads as TGCGCCAGCAGCTTGGGGGGGACAGCGGGCAATCAGCCCCAGCATTTT. It is translated as CASSLGGTAGNQPQHF.

The table lists this clonotype with many counts. The rearrangement uses TRBV6-1 and TRBJ2-3; 10 bases agree with TRBD2. Per germline, CDR1 MNHNS and CDR2 SASEGT. CDR3 length equals 16 residues. Unmatched junction bases numbered 13, after V lost 3 bases and J lost 10 bases. The CDR3 protein is CASSDESLAGGFAQYF. The CDR3 DNA is TGTGCCAGCAGTGATGAATCATTAGCGGGAGGTTTTGCGCAGTATTTT.

This clonotype was detected ten times or more. V usage is TRBV11-2 and J usage is TRBJ1-2, with D tentatively TRBD1 (5 bases). V was clipped by 6 bases and J by 1 base, with 12 bases between them. Per the germline V gene, CDR1 is SGHAT and CDR2 is FQNNGV. This CDR3 is built from 14 residues. The CDR3 nucleotides are TGTGCCAGCAGTTCCGGGGGAGGTAACTATGGCTACACCTTC. Translated, it gives CASSSGGGNYGYTF.

Turning to this clonotype: The junction does not match germline at one end; this may be a read error. The CDR3 sequence is CASSLAPQGNTGELFF. Here the CDR3 DNA reads TGCGCCAGCAGCTTGGCCCCACAGGGTAACACCGGGGAGCTGTTTTTT. The J gene is TRBJ2-2, the V gene TRBV5-5; maybe TRBD1 (6 bases). CDR1 and CDR2 (germline): SGHKS, YYEKEE (reference sequence). CDR3 size: 16 residues. The full variable domain, in which reference TRBV5-5 and TRBJ2-2 provide the parts outside the CDR3, is DAGVTQSPTHLIKTRGQQVTLRCSPISGHKSVSWYQQVLGQGPQFIFQYYEKEERGRGNFPDRFSARQFPNYSSELNVNALLLGDSALYLCASSLAPQGNTGELFFGEGSRLTVL.

In its sample, this clonotype was seen many times. This chain joins TRBV19 and TRBJ1-5, with a tentative D call TRBD1 (5 bases). The CDR3 length is 14 residues. The germline V gene encodes CDR1 LNHDA and CDR2 SQIVND (reference sequence). V was shortened by 3 bases and J by 4 bases, with 10 bases between the two germline ends. This chain's CDR3 is CASSMIGGNQPQHF. The CDR3 nucleotides are TGTGCCAGTAGTATGATCGGGGGGAATCAGCCCCAGCATTTT.

There are many counts of this clonotype. This chain joins TRBV4-3 and TRBJ1-1; no definite D call. In germline, CDR1 is LGHNA, CDR2 YSLEER. V lost 1 base, J lost 8 bases, and 14 bases lay in between. The CDR3 sequence is 14 residues long. The CDR3 nucleotides read TGCGCCAGCAGCCAAGTGAGAAGCGGATCAGAAGCTTTCTTT. This translates into CASSQVRSGSEAFF.

The genes are TRBV19 and TRBJ2-3; D remains unclear. The CDR3 consists of 11 residues. Germline loops: CDR1 LNHDA, CDR2 SQIVND (reference sequence). V lost 3 bases, J lost 9 bases, and 7 bases lay in between. The CDR3 loop reads CASSILGTQYF. Written as DNA, the CDR3 is TGTGCCAGTAGTATCCTGGGGACGCAGTATTTT.

The J gene is TRBJ2-3, the V gene TRBV24-1; the match to TRBD2 covers 11 bases. This CDR3 is built from 16 residues. V lost 4 bases and J lost 4; bases outside the gene matches: 6. CDR1 KGHDR and CDR2 SFDVKD come from the germline V gene. CDR3 sequence reads: CATSDILAGGPDTQYF. The CDR3 coding sequence is TGTGCCACCAGTGACATCCTAGCGGGGGGCCCAGATACGCAGTATTTT.

For this clonotype: This may arise from a read error, as a much more abundant clone is one base away. The genes are TRBV15 and TRBJ2-1; the match to TRBD2 covers 7 bases. The CDR3 spans 14 residues. Germline values: CDR1 LNHNV, CDR2 YYDKDF (reference sequence). CDR3 amino acids: CASSPGTNYSEQFF. In DNA, the CDR3 is TGTGCCAGCAGTCCCGGGACTAACTACAGTGAGCAGTTCTTC.

The rearrangement joins TRBV20-1 to TRBJ1-2; no reliable D call. Germline V lookup: CDR1 DFQATT, CDR2 SNEGSKA (reference sequence). Trimming cost V 3 bases and J 4 bases, with 18 bases left between them. The CDR3 covers 15 residues. DNA for the CDR3: TGCAGTGCTAGGGCACCCGGGGTCAACTCCTATGGCTACACCTTC. Its protein product is CSARAPGVNSYGYTF.

This clonotype came up a few times. V usage is TRBV28 and J usage is TRBJ2-3, with 13 bases that match TRBD2. CDR3 length: 16 amino acids. V lost 6 bases and J lost 2; bases outside the gene matches: 5. CDR1 MDHEN and CDR2 SYDVKM come from the germline V gene. The CDR3 spells CASRELAGGLTDTQYF. The CDR3 DNA reads TGTGCCAGCAGAGAACTAGCGGGGGGGCTCACAGATACGCAGTATTTT.

This clonotype was recorded many times. V is TRBV20-1 and J is TRBJ1-5, with D perhaps TRBD1 (5 bases). The CDR3 is 14 residues long. The germline V and J ends were trimmed by 6 bases and 0 bases, with 12 bases remaining between them. The germline V gene encodes CDR1 DFQATT and CDR2 SNEGSKA (reference sequence). In DNA form, the CDR3 reads TGCAGTGCGCCAGACAGCAATAGCAATCAGCCCCAGCATTTT. Residues: CSAPDSNSNQPQHF.

The CDR3 bases are TGCGCCAGCAGCCTCGGACAGGGAAACTACGAGCAGTACTTC. Its protein product is CASSLGQGNYEQYF. V is TRBV4-1 and J is TRBJ2-7, with 8 bases aligning to TRBD1. V trimming: 4 bases; J trimming: 3 bases; junction bases outside the gene matches: 5. The CDR3 length is 14 residues. The germline V gene encodes CDR1 MGHRA and CDR2 YSYEKL.

The chain employs TRBV4-1 and TRBJ2-7, with 7 bases that match TRBD2. V lost 8 bases and J lost 2; bases outside the gene matches: 6. The CDR3 is 13 residues long. Germline V gives CDR1 MGHRA, CDR2 YSYEKL. As DNA, the CDR3 is TGCGCCAGCGGACTAGATTCGACCTACGAGCAGTACTTC. Amino acids: CASGLDSTYEQYF.

The V and J genes are TRBV4-1 and TRBJ1-6; D remains unclear. The CDR3 length is 15 residues. Trimming stripped 2 bases from V and 10 bases from J, with 15 bases between. Germline CDR1 is MGHRA and CDR2 is YSYEKL. The CDR3: CASSQTRSLGSPLHF. CDR3 sequence (DNA): TGCGCCAGCAGCCAAACGCGGTCCCTAGGGTCACCCCTCCACTTT.

The chain carries TRBV6-6 and TRBJ2-7; the match to TRBD1 covers 9 bases. Looked up from germline, CDR1 is MNHNY and CDR2 is SVGAGI (reference sequence). Trimming cost V 8 bases and J 5 bases; bases outside gene matches: 4. The CDR3 runs to 12 residues. CDR3 protein: CASFTGGHEQYF. CDR3 nucleotides: TGTGCCAGCTTTACAGGGGGCCACGAGCAGTACTTC.

The rearrangement joins TRBV7-6 to TRBJ2-5; a possible D gene is TRBD1 (6 bases). The V end was cut by 1 base, the J end by 1 base, with 10 bases between. The germline V gene encodes CDR1 SGHVS and CDR2 FNYEAQ. The CDR3 contains 15 residues. CDR3 sequence reads: CASSLDRDTQETQYF. The CDR3, as DNA: TGTGCCAGCAGCTTAGATCGGGACACCCAAGAGACCCAGTACTTC.

V is TRBV7-6 and J is TRBJ2-5; D possibly matches TRBD1 or TRBD2 (6 bases each). The CDR3 totals 19 residues. V lost 0 bases and J lost 0, with 20 bases in between. Germline loops: CDR1 SGHVS, CDR2 FNYEAQ. The CDR3 loop is CASSLAEGLGGRDQETQYF. In DNA, the CDR3 is TGTGCCAGCAGCTTAGCCGAGGGGCTCGGGGGCCGTGACCAAGAGACCCAGTACTTC.

This clonotype was recorded at least ten times. This chain uses TRBV12-3 or TRBV12-4 with TRBJ1-5; no firm D call. This CDR3 region has 12 residues. V lost 3 bases and J 6 bases, leaving 6 bases between the germline ends. The CDR3 DNA follows: TGTGCCAGCAGTTTTGAAGGTCAGCCCCAGCATTTT. Translation: CASSFEGQPQHF.

The chain combines TRBV29-1 with TRBJ1-1, with D hard to call. The CDR3 spans 13 residues. CDR1 and CDR2 (germline): SQVTM, ANQGSEA. Trimming took 5 bases from V and 1 from J, leaving 11 bases between them. CDR3: CSVMTVANTEAFF. CDR3 coding DNA: TGCAGCGTTATGACGGTAGCGAACACTGAAGCTTTCTTT. The whole variable domain, remainder taken from reference TRBV29-1 and TRBJ1-1, is SAVISQKPSRDICQRGTSLTIQCQVDSQVTMMFWYRQQPGQSLTLIATANQGSEATYESGFVIDKFPISRPNLTFSTLTVSNMSPEDSSIYLCSVMTVANTEAFFGQGTRLTVV.

This clonotype showed up just a few times. The chain has TRBV2 and TRBJ2-7; 8 nucleotides line up with TRBD1. The V gene end was trimmed by 7 bases and the J gene end by 3 bases; junction bases not matched to a gene: 5. Germline V gene data show CDR1 as SNHLY and CDR2 as FYNNEI. The CDR3 is made up of 13 amino acids. Written as DNA, the CDR3 is TGTGCCAGCAAGGACAGGGCGAGCTACGAGCAGTACGTC. Translation: CASKDRASYEQYV.

The chain joins TRBV5-1 to TRBJ2-7, with 11 nucleotides matching TRBD2. V trimming: 2 bases; J trimming: 2 bases; junction bases outside the gene matches: 0. Germline V gives CDR1 SGHRS, CDR2 YFSETQ. CDR3 size: 14 residues. CDR3 nucleotides: TGCGCCAGCAGCTTTAGCGGGGGGGCCTACGAGCAGTACTTC. It is translated as CASSFSGGAYEQYF.

This chain connects TRBV6-2 or TRBV6-3 to TRBJ2-4; perhaps TRBD2 as D (7 bases). Trimming cost V 6 bases and J 7 bases, with 34 bases left between them. CDR1 and CDR2 from the germline V gene are MNHEY and SVGEGT. The CDR3 consists of 20 residues. CDR3 residues: CASSHSGFLRGAGPWNIQYF. The CDR3 region has the DNA TGTGCCAGCAGCCACAGCGGGTTCCTTCGGGGGGCAGGGCCCTGGAACATTCAGTACTTC.

Ten or more counts support this clonotype. V usage is TRBV7-2 and J usage is TRBJ1-5, with D hard to call. In germline, CDR1 is SGHTA, CDR2 FQGNSA. The CDR3 length is 15 residues. Trimming shortened V by 1 base and J by 0 bases, and 7 bases separated the two germline ends. CDR3 sequence reads: CASSLVGFSNQPQHF. In nucleotides, the CDR3 is TGTGCCAGCAGCTTAGTAGGCTTTAGCAATCAGCCCCAGCATTTT.